These 21 T cell receptor beta chains originate from one sample sequenced in a study of blood T cells in healthy people across ages. PCR was performed a second time for about 6 to 12 cycles using a sample-barcoded 5' primer and a J-beta primer mix. TCRdb used MiXCR to reprocess the 5' RACE reads, holding one entry per CDR3 protein. Here the sample spans over 600,000 distinct CDR3 sequences, 45% to 70% being singletons. The material sequenced was blood. These receptors all come from a man aged 35-49 years in good health.

In the case of this clonotype: This clone may be a read error of a much larger clone one base away. The chain links TRBV20-1 to TRBJ1-2; D is uncertain. The CDR3 length is 11 residues. V was clipped by 3 bases and J by 7 bases, with 9 bases between them. In germline, CDR1 is DFQATT, CDR2 SNEGSKA (reference sequence). CDR3 in DNA: TGCAGTGCTAGCACCATCTGTGGCTACACCTTC. Encoded protein: CSASTICGYTF.

The V and J genes are TRBV9 and TRBJ2-1; 13 bases line up with TRBD2. Trimming removed 4 bases from V and 3 bases from J; junction bases left unmatched: 22. The CDR3 runs to 22 residues. Germline V gives CDR1 SGDLS, CDR2 YYNGEE. The CDR3 region is CASSSGTSGTRNIRCYYNEQFF. The CDR3 DNA sequence: TGTGCCAGCAGCTCCGGGACTAGCGGGACTCGTAACATCCGCTGCTACTACAATGAGCAGTTCTTC.

V gene TRBV7-9 combines with J gene TRBJ2-3; 8 bases map to TRBD1. V lost 4 bases, J lost 2 bases, and 8 bases stayed unmatched. The CDR3 has 16 amino acids. Per germline, CDR1 SEHNR and CDR2 FQNEAQ (reference sequence). This CDR3 is CASSSPGGAYTDTQYF. The CDR3 DNA reads as TGTGCCAGCAGCTCCCCAGGGGGCGCTTACACAGATACGCAGTATTTT.

This clonotype turned up a few times. The gene calls are TRBV4-2 and TRBJ2-7; D is unresolved. V shed 0 bases and J shed 0 bases, with 9 bases lying between them. The CDR3 covers 15 residues. Germline V gene lookup returns CDR1 LGHNA and CDR2 YNFKEQ. CDR3 sequence (DNA): TGTGCCAGCAGCCAAGATACACAATTCTCCTACGAGCAGTACTTC. It codes for CASSQDTQFSYEQYF.

CDR3 region: CASSPVPGQQSYEQYF. Written as DNA, the CDR3 is TGTGCCAGCAGTCCAGTTCCGGGACAGCAAAGTTACGAGCAGTACTTC. The chain is built from TRBV2 and TRBJ2-7; TRBD1 agrees at 7 bases. CDR1 and CDR2 (germline): SNHLY, FYNNEI. V lost 5 bases and J lost 4; bases outside the gene matches: 14. The CDR3 totals 16 residues.

The chain combines TRBV6-2 or TRBV6-3 with TRBJ2-1; 15 positions match TRBD2. After removal of 5 bases from V and 9 bases from J, the junction contained 8 bases not matched to a gene. The germline V gene has CDR1 MNHEY and CDR2 SVGEGT. The CDR3 contains 16 residues. CDR3 residues: CASSTGLAGGPGEQFF. In DNA, the CDR3 is TGTGCCAGCAGTACCGGACTAGCGGGAGGGCCGGGTGAGCAGTTCTTC.

This clonotype has a handful of counts. The genes are TRBV7-8 and TRBJ2-5, with 8 nucleotides matching TRBD2. CDR3 length: 16 amino acids. The V gene end was trimmed by 5 bases and the J gene end by 5 bases; junction bases not matched to a gene: 13. Germline loops: CDR1 SGHVS, CDR2 FQNEAQ. The CDR3 loop reads CASSPDLAGGGETQYF. The CDR3 region has the DNA TGTGCCAGCAGCCCTGATTTGGCGGGAGGAGGGGAGACCCAGTACTTC.

The chain uses TRBV7-2 and TRBJ2-1; the match to TRBD2 covers 10 bases. Germline CDR1 reads SGHTA; CDR2 reads FQGNSA. V gave up 4 bases and J gave up 9 bases; unmatched junction bases: 12. This CDR3 spans 16 amino acids. This CDR3 reads CASSSVAGGRTGEQFF. The CDR3 DNA sequence: TGTGCCAGCAGCTCCGTAGCGGGAGGTCGAACTGGTGAGCAGTTCTTC.

The chain joins TRBV6-2 or TRBV6-3 to TRBJ1-1; TRBD1 matches 9 bases. Germline loops: CDR1 MNHEY, CDR2 SVGEGT. The ends lost 5 bases at V and 8 bases at J; junction bases unmatched: 6. The CDR3 has 13 residues. The CDR3 sequence: CASSPRDREEAFF. The CDR3 DNA sequence: TGTGCCAGCAGTCCCCGGGACAGGGAAGAAGCTTTCTTT.

V and J are TRBV11-2 and TRBJ2-5; 9 bases are a match to TRBD1. The junction had 15 bases not matched to a gene; V was cut back by 0 bases and J by 1 base. From germline, CDR1 is SGHAT and CDR2 FQNNGV. The CDR3 is 20 residues long. The CDR3: CASSLDWVGQGTTLQETQYF. CDR3 DNA sequence: TGTGCCAGCAGCTTAGATTGGGTTGGACAGGGGACGACCCTCCAAGAGACCCAGTACTTC.

The CDR3 nucleotides are TGTGCCAGCAGACGGGACAGGGCGGGTGGCTACACCTTC. It codes for CASRRDRAGGYTF. The chain has TRBV28 and TRBJ1-2; 9 nucleotides align to TRBD1. V was pared by 6 bases and J by 7 bases, with 6 bases of the junction left unmatched. The germline V gene encodes CDR1 MDHEN and CDR2 SYDVKM. The CDR3 contains 13 residues.

This chain connects TRBV20-1 to TRBJ1-5, with D tentatively TRBD1 (5 bases). Germline assignment: CDR1 DFQATT and CDR2 SNEGSKA (reference sequence). There are 14 residues in the CDR3. Trimming removed 3 bases from V and 1 base from J, with 10 bases in between. As DNA, the CDR3 is TGCAGTGCTAGTGCGGGACGGAGCAATCAGCCCCAGCATTTT. Translated, it gives CSASAGRSNQPQHF.

For the CDR3, the DNA is TGCGCCAGCAGCGGAGGAATTAAATCAGAGACCCAGTACTTC. It translates to CASSGGIKSETQYF. This rearrangement joins TRBV5-1 to TRBJ2-5, with D possibly matching TRBD2 (5 bases). The V end was cut by 4 bases, the J end by 4 bases, with 14 bases between. The CDR3 is made up of 14 amino acids. CDR1 SGHRS and CDR2 YFSETQ come from the germline V gene.

The rearrangement joins TRBV5-1 to TRBJ2-5; D is perhaps TRBD1 (6 bases). V lost 7 bases, J lost 4 bases, and 14 bases lay in between. There are 13 residues in the CDR3. Germline V gene sequence: CDR1 SGHRS, CDR2 YFSETQ. Here the CDR3 DNA reads TGCGCCAGCCGTGGGGGCGTGGGAGAGACCCAGTACTTC. Translated: CASRGGVGETQYF. Complete variable domain (other parts from reference TRBV5-1 and TRBJ2-5): KAGVTQTPRYLIKTRGQQVTLSCSPISGHRSVSWYQQTPGQGLQFLFEYFSETQRNKGNFPGRFSGRQFSNSRSEMNVSTLELGDSALYLCASRGGVGETQYFGPGTRLLVL.

This clonotype was seen a few times. V is TRBV20-1 and J is TRBJ2-5; TRBD2 agrees at 10 bases. CDR3 length equals 14 residues. Germline V gene data show CDR1 as DFQATT and CDR2 as SNEGSKA (reference sequence). V was clipped by 0 bases and J by 11 bases; unmatched bases: 9. The CDR3 here is CSARDSGRLGEQYF. CDR3 nucleotide sequence: TGCAGTGCTAGAGATAGCGGGAGGCTTGGTGAGCAGTACTTC.

This clonotype was found once. The chain is built from TRBV6-5 and TRBJ1-2; 8 bases match TRBD1. J gave up 4 bases and V 4 bases, and 8 bases lay outside the gene matches. The CDR3 is made up of 15 amino acids. From germline, CDR1 is MNHEY and CDR2 SVGAGI. CDR3 loop: CASSSQGAPSYGYTF. The CDR3 region has the DNA TGTGCCAGCAGTTCCCAGGGGGCGCCTAGCTATGGCTACACCTTC.

The table lists this clonotype with a few counts. This chain joins TRBV7-2 and TRBJ1-5; D is uncertain. This CDR3 has 13 residues. The V gene's germline CDR1 is SGHTA and CDR2 FQGNSA. Trimming removed 4 bases at V and 10 bases at J, with 14 bases between. The CDR3 DNA is TGTGCCAGCAGCTCCCATATTACAACCCCCCAGCATTTT. Protein product: CASSSHITTPQHF.

This clonotype was seen more than once but under ten times. This sequence joins TRBV2 and TRBJ2-3; TRBD2 matches 8 bases. Germline lookup yields CDR1 SNHLY and CDR2 FYNNEI. The CDR3 extends over 18 amino acids. Germline trimming cut 0 bases from V and 0 bases from J; bases unmatched to any gene: 8. CDR3 bases: TGTGCCAGCAGTGAAGCCCTAGCGGGTGTTTCGAGCACAGATACGCAGTATTTT. It translates to CASSEALAGVSSTDTQYF. Filled out from reference TRBV2 and TRBJ2-3, the complete variable domain reads EPEVTQTPSHQVTQMGQEVILRCVPISNHLYFYWYRQILGQKVEFLVSFYNNEISEKSEIFDDQFSVERPDGSNFTLKIRSTKLEDSAMYFCASSEALAGVSSTDTQYFGPGTRLTVL.

This chain connects TRBV20-1 to TRBJ2-1; 12 positions agree with TRBD2. Trimming took 1 base from V and 13 from J; bases not matched to a gene: 8. CDR1 DFQATT and CDR2 SNEGSKA come from the germline V gene (reference sequence). The CDR3 extends over 14 amino acids. In DNA, the CDR3 is TGCAGTGCTAGAGGACTAGCGGGAGTTGAGACCCAGTTCTTC. Protein: CSARGLAGVETQFF.

This sequence joins TRBV7-6 and TRBJ1-1, with D uncertain. Trimming removed 1 base from V and 1 base from J, with 10 bases in between. CDR1 SGHVS and CDR2 FNYEAQ come from the germline V gene. This CDR3 is built from 15 residues. CDR3 sequence: CASSLGPSGNTEAFF. In DNA form, the CDR3 reads TGTGCCAGCAGCTTAGGACCGAGTGGGAACACTGAAGCTTTCTTT.

The chain combines TRBV6-5 with TRBJ2-3; D is ambiguous. The V end lost 2 bases, the J end lost 4 bases, and 10 bases lay between the germline ends. Germline V lookup: CDR1 MNHEY, CDR2 SVGAGI. The CDR3 consists of 14 residues. The CDR3 sequence is CASSYDPAADTQYF. The DNA of the CDR3 is TGTGCCAGCAGTTACGACCCGGCCGCAGATACGCAGTATTTT.